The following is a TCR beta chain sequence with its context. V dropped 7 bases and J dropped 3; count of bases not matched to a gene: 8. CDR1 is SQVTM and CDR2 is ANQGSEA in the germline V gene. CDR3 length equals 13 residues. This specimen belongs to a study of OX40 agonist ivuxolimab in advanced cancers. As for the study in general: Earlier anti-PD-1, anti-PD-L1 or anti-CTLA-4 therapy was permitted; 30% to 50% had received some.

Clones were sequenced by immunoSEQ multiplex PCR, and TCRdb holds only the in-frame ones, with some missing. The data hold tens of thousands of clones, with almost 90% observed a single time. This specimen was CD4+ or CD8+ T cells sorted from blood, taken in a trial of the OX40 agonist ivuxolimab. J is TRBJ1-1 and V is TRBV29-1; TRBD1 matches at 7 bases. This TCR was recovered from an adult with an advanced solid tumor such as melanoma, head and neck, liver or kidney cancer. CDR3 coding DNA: TGCAGCGCTATAGGGGGCAGGGACACTGAAGCTTTCTTT. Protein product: CSAIGGRDTEAFF.